The 9 T cell receptor beta chains below come from one sample, sequenced in a study of shared clonotypes between healthy human individuals. Clones were read by immunoSEQ multiplex PCR, and TCRdb kept only the in-frame ones, dropping some. This table has approximately 2,200,000 clones, around 93% appearing once. In the naive CD8 group, cells lacked CD45RO and were positively selected for CCR7, so terminally differentiated effector memory CD45RA+ cells were left out. Sequencing used naive CD8+ T cells from PBMCs. The receptor source for this set is a man between 18 and 35 years old in good health. Some clones in this sample may be carry-over from other donors' samples.

The chain carries TRBV29-1 and TRBJ1-2, with 7 nucleotides matching TRBD1. This CDR3 has 14 residues. Germline assignment: CDR1 SQVTM and CDR2 ANQGSEA. V gave up 6 bases and J gave up 3 bases; unmatched junction bases: 10. The CDR3 bases are TGCAGCGTCAGGGACAGCGTGAAGGACTATGGCTACACCTTC. Its protein product is CSVRDSVKDYGYTF.

This clone is a singleton in its sample. J is TRBJ1-2 and V is TRBV7-9, with 8 nucleotides matching TRBD1. The CDR3 is 16 residues long. Germline loops: CDR1 SEHNR, CDR2 FQNEAQ (reference sequence). The V gene end was trimmed by 3 bases and the J gene end by 4 bases; junction bases not matched to a gene: 10. CDR3 sequence (DNA): TGTGCCAGCAGCTTCCGACAGGGGTCCCTCGTCTATGGCTACACCTTC. As protein: CASSFRQGSLVYGYTF.

V and J are TRBV5-1 and TRBJ1-1; tentative D call: TRBD1 (5 bases). Germline V lookup: CDR1 SGHRS, CDR2 YFSETQ. V was shortened by 3 bases and J by 1 base, with 7 bases between the two germline ends. This CDR3 is 13 amino acids long. CDR3 DNA sequence: TGCGCCAGCAGCTCGGACACGAACACTGAAGCTTTCTTT. It codes for CASSSDTNTEAFF.

CDR3 DNA sequence: TGTGCCAGCAGTGGTACCCAGGGGTTCGGGCAGTACTTC. Translated, it gives CASSGTQGFGQYF. The chain joins TRBV2 to TRBJ2-7, with D tentatively TRBD1 (6 bases). The CDR3 is made up of 13 amino acids. CDR1 and CDR2 (germline): SNHLY, FYNNEI. V was trimmed by 4 bases and J by 9 bases, leaving 16 bases between them. The whole variable domain, filled in from reference TRBV2 and TRBJ2-7, reads EPEVTQTPSHQVTQMGQEVILRCVPISNHLYFYWYRQILGQKVEFLVSFYNNEISEKSEIFDDQFSVERPDGSNFTLKIRSTKLEDSAMYFCASSGTQGFGQYFGPGTRLTVT.

This chain links TRBV11-2 with TRBJ1-3; a weak D match, TRBD1 (5 bases). This CDR3 region has 15 residues. V was cut by 5 bases and J by 4 bases, with 15 bases left in between. Germline assignment: CDR1 SGHAT and CDR2 FQNNGV. CDR3 sequence: CASSVDRFLGNTIYF. The CDR3 coding sequence is TGTGCCAGCAGCGTCGACAGATTCCTGGGAAACACCATATATTTT.

The J gene is TRBJ2-5, the V gene TRBV14; TRBD2 is a possible D gene (6 bases). Germline CDR1 SGHDN, CDR2 FVKESK. The CDR3 covers 14 residues. V was trimmed by 3 bases and J by 4 bases, leaving 12 bases between them. The CDR3 here is CASSQRGGRETQYF. CDR3 nucleotide sequence: TGTGCCAGCAGCCAGCGCGGAGGGCGAGAGACCCAGTACTTC.

V and J are TRBV6-5 and TRBJ2-7; possibly TRBD1 for D (6 bases). The CDR3 length is 13 residues. Trimming took 6 bases from V and 4 from J, leaving 13 bases between them. Germline CDR1 MNHEY, CDR2 SVGAGI. DNA of the CDR3: TGTGCCAGCAGCCCAGGGGTTTCGTACGAGCAGTACTTC. Amino acids: CASSPGVSYEQYF.

This clone showed up just once. The rearrangement joins TRBV7-9 to TRBJ2-3; tentative D call: TRBD2 (5 bases). CDR1 and CDR2 (germline): SEHNR, FQNEAQ (reference sequence). The CDR3 consists of 12 residues. Trimming left V 5 bases short and J 5 bases short, with 8 bases between. This CDR3 is CASSTGGDTQYF. In DNA form, the CDR3 reads TGTGCCAGCAGCACCGGAGGAGATACGCAGTATTTT.

The V gene is TRBV6-1, the J gene TRBJ1-1; tentatively, D is TRBD1 (6 bases). Germline values: CDR1 MNHNS, CDR2 SASEGT. This CDR3 has 15 amino acids. The germline V and J ends were trimmed by 6 bases and 1 base, with 15 bases remaining between them. This chain's CDR3 is CASSDWHRANTEAFF. CDR3 sequence (DNA): TGTGCCAGCAGCGATTGGCACAGGGCGAACACTGAAGCTTTCTTT.